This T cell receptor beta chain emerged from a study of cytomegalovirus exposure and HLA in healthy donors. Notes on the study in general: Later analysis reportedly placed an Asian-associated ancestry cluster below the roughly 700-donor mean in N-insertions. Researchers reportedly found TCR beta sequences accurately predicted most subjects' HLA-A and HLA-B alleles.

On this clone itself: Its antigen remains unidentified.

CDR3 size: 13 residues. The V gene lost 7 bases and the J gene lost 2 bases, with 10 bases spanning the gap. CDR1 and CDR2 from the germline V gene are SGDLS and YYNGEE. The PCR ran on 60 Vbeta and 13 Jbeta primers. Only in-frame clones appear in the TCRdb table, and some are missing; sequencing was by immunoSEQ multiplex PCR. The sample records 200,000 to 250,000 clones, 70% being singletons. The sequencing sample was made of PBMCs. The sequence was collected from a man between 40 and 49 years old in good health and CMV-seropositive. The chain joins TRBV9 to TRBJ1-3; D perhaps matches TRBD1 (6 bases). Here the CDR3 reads CASGRDTGNTIYF. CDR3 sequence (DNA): TGTGCCAGCGGCCGGGACACTGGAAACACCATATATTTT.